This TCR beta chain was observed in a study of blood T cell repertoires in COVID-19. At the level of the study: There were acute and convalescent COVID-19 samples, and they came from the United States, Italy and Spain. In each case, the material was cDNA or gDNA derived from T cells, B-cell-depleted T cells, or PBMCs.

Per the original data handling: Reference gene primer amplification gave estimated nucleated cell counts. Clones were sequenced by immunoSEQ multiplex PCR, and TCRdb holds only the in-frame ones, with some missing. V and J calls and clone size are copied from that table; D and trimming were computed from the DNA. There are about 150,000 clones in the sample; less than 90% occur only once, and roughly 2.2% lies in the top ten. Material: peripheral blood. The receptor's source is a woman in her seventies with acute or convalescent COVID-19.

CDR3 amino acids: CSVRHYNEQFF. Here the CDR3 DNA reads TGCAGCGTTAGACATTACAATGAGCAGTTCTTC. The V gene is TRBV29-1, the J gene TRBJ2-1; D not resolved. V lost 5 bases and J 4 bases, leaving 6 bases between the germline ends. CDR1 and CDR2 from the germline V gene are SQVTM and ANQGSEA. The CDR3 consists of 11 residues.